Sequencing of this TCR beta chain was carried out in a study of shared clonotypes between healthy human individuals. In the study overall: The study used three CD4 naive, three CD4 memory, two CD8 naive and one CD8 memory plate per donor. General observations from the study: Blood was the only sampled material, and tissue repertoires likely differ.

Trimming stripped 4 bases from V and 4 bases from J, with 16 bases between. Looked up from germline, CDR1 is SEHNR and CDR2 is FQNEAQ (reference sequence). The CDR3 length is 15 residues. Sequenced by immunoSEQ multiplex PCR; TCRdb stores in-frame clones only, minus some. The sample has some 2.4 million clones; 93% are singletons. Notes on this clone: The antigen remains unidentified.

All donors were healthy HIV-negative adults lacking recent acute infections or vaccinations. Those who donated, Caucasian adults without exception, all lived in Nashville, Tennessee. The source of this sequence is a man between 18 and 29 years old in good health. Some clones in this sample may be carry-over from other donors' samples. This chain connects TRBV7-9 to TRBJ2-5; D is tentatively TRBD1 or TRBD2 (6 bases each). Sample: naive CD4+ T cells from PBMCs. Subset noted: CD45RA+ positively selected. The CDR3 sequence is CASSSGDSWGETQYF. The CDR3 region has the DNA TGTGCCAGCAGCTCAGGGGACTCTTGGGGAGAGACCCAGTACTTC.